A selection of T cell receptor beta chains follows, all from one sample in a study of tumor and adjacent non-tumor tissue in lung cancer. MiXCR was run by TCRdb on the multiplex PCR reads, yielding one entry per CDR3 protein. The sample gives 71,000 or so distinct CDR3 sequences, roughly 76% of which show up once; 13% is in the top ten. Sample: lung tumor tissue. The receptors originated from a woman aged 50 to 60 with non-small cell lung cancer. Both conserved end residues are part of each CDR3. The order of the fields is clone size, D gene, V gene, J gene, CDR3 DNA, CDR3 protein. The D gene is left open where the match is weak. Clone size appears in some rows only: once, few, many, or a class for an expanded clone.

size: -
D: -
V: TRBV25-1
J: TRBJ2-2
DNA: TGTGCCAGCAGTCCCGGACCCGAGGAGCTGTTGTTT
CDR3: CASSPGPEELLF

size: -
D: -
V: TRBV5-4
J: TRBJ2-3
DNA: TGTGCCAGCAGCACGAAGCGTGAGTCCCAAGATATGCAGTATTTT
CDR3: CASSTKRESQDMQYF

size: -
D: -
V: TRBV29-1
J: TRBJ2-2
DNA: TGCAGCGTTGGTCCAAGTGCGAACACCGGAGAGCTGTTTTTT
CDR3: CSVGPSANTGELFF

size: -
D: -
V: TRBV20-1
J: TRBJ2-7
DNA: TGCAGTGCAGACTCAAGCAGGAGTAGGCGCGAGCAGTACTTC
CDR3: CSADSSRSRREQYF

size: -
D: TRBD2
V: TRBV28
J: TRBJ2-2
DNA: TGTGCCAGCAATTTATCGGGAGGGGCTATCGGGGAGCTGTTTTTT
CDR3: CASNLSGGAIGELFF

size: many
D: -
V: TRBV28
J: TRBJ1-5
DNA: TGTGCCAGCAGGGCCAATAGCAATCAGCCCCAGCATTTT
CDR3: CASRANSNQPQHF

size: -
D: -
V: TRBV29-1
J: TRBJ2-1
DNA: TGTAGCACACCAAATGACGGGACGGATTACAATGAACAGTTCTTC
CDR3: CSTPNDGTDYNEQFF

size: -
D: TRBD1
V: TRBV6-1
J: TRBJ1-6
DNA: TGTGCCAGCAGTCCCCCGGGACAGTGTAATTCACCCCTCCACTTT
CDR3: CASSPPGQCNSPLHF

size: -
D: -
V: TRBV6-2/TRBV6-3
J: TRBJ1-2
DNA: TGTGCCAGCAGTTTCTCATGGACAGACGAGAATGGCTCCACCTTC
CDR3: CASSFSWTDENGSTF

size: -
D: -
V: TRBV10-2
J: TRBJ2-4
DNA: TGCGCCAGTAGTGTGACGGCCGTGCTAGCCAAAAACATTCAGTACTTC
CDR3: CASSVTAVLAKNIQYF

size: -
D: -
V: TRBV28
J: TRBJ1-5
DNA: TGTGCCAGCAGTTTACCCAACCCCGGCCAGTCCCAGCAATTT
CDR3: CASSLPNPGQSQQF

size: -
D: -
V: TRBV6-2/TRBV6-3
J: TRBJ1-1
DNA: TGTGCCAGCAGTTGGAGGACATGGGGCAACGCTGAAGCTTTCTTT
CDR3: CASSWRTWGNAEAFF

size: -
D: TRBD1
V: TRBV29-1
J: TRBJ1-5
DNA: TGCAGCCTAGTGGACAGGCGAGGGTTTAATGCCCAGCATTTT
CDR3: CSLVDRRGFNAQHF

size: -
D: TRBD2
V: TRBV29-1
J: TRBJ2-1
DNA: TGCAGCGTCCAAACCTGGGGGGGAAGTGAGAATGAGCAGTTCTTC
CDR3: CSVQTWGGSENEQFF

size: -
D: TRBD2
V: TRBV29-1
J: TRBJ2-5
DNA: TGCAGCGTTGCCGGGGGTAGCGGGAAAGTTGGGAAGACCCAGTACTTC
CDR3: CSVAGGSGKVGKTQYF

size: -
D: -
V: TRBV10-2
J: TRBJ2-3
DNA: TGCGCCAGCAATAAGGCAGATACGCAGTATTTC
CDR3: CASNKADTQYF

size: -
D: TRBD1
V: TRBV12-3/TRBV12-4
J: TRBJ2-5
DNA: TGTGCCAACAGCCCGGGACAGGGTTGGGAGACCCACTACTTC
CDR3: CANSPGQGWETHYF

size: -
D: TRBD2
V: TRBV20-1
J: TRBJ2-3
DNA: TGCAGTGTGCGAAGCGGGGCAGTATATAAGCAGTATTTT
CDR3: CSVRSGAVYKQYF

size: -
D: -
V: TRBV10-3
J: TRBJ1-1
DNA: TGTGCCATCAATGAGGCCCCGAACACAGAAGCTTTCTTT
CDR3: CAINEAPNTEAFF

size: -
D: -
V: TRBV6-1
J: TRBJ1-5
DNA: TGTGCCAGCGCCATGAATCACGGAATAAATCAGCCCCTGCATTTT
CDR3: CASAMNHGINQPLHF

size: -
D: -
V: TRBV11-2
J: TRBJ2-2
DNA: TGTGCCAACAGCTTGGTTAGGTTAGGGGAGCTGTTTTTT
CDR3: CANSLVRLGELFF

size: -
D: TRBD2
V: TRBV4-3
J: TRBJ2-7
DNA: TGTGCCAGCAGCCAAGATTTTACGACTAGCGGGAACAACGAGCAGTACTTC
CDR3: CASSQDFTTSGNNEQYF

size: -
D: -
V: TRBV6-1
J: TRBJ2-1
DNA: TGTGCCAGCAGGAACCTAACAGGGTCCATTGTGGATGAGCAGTTCTTC
CDR3: CASRNLTGSIVDEQFF

size: -
D: TRBD2
V: TRBV7-3
J: TRBJ2-1
DNA: TGTGCCAGCAGGGTAGCGGGAGGACCCCTCAATGAGCAGTTCTTC
CDR3: CASRVAGGPLNEQFF

size: -
D: TRBD2
V: TRBV11-2
J: TRBJ2-7
DNA: TGTGCCAGCAGCCCCTGGGCTAGCGGTCCCTACGAGCTGTACTTC
CDR3: CASSPWASGPYELYF

size: medium-sized
D: -
V: TRBV6-6
J: TRBJ2-7
DNA: TGTGCCAGCAGACCCCCCGGGACGAACAACGAGCAGTACTTC
CDR3: CASRPPGTNNEQYF

size: many
D: -
V: TRBV28
J: TRBJ2-7
DNA: TGTGCCAGCAGTTTACGGGGTTCGGTGAGCGAGAAGTACTTC
CDR3: CASSLRGSVSEKYF

size: -
D: -
V: TRBV24-1
J: TRBJ2-7
DNA: TGTGCCACCAGAGGCCAGGGCTCCTACGTGCAGTACTTC
CDR3: CATRGQGSYVQYF

size: once
D: TRBD2
V: TRBV11-2
J: TRBJ2-3
DNA: TGTACCAACAGCTTACGGGCGGGAGGCTCCATAGATACGCAGTATTTT
CDR3: CTNSLRAGGSIDTQYF

size: many
D: -
V: TRBV10-3
J: TRBJ1-3
DNA: TGTGCCATCGCGAAACAGGGAACAGGAAACACCATATATTTT
CDR3: CAIAKQGTGNTIYF

size: -
D: -
V: TRBV6-1
J: TRBJ2-3
DNA: TGTGCCAGCAGTGATGTAGCTAGCACAGATACGCACTATTTT
CDR3: CASSDVASTDTHYF

size: many
D: TRBD1
V: TRBV20-1
J: TRBJ2-5
DNA: TGCAGTGCTATCCGGGACAGGGTCGGGCAAGAGACCCAGTACTTC
CDR3: CSAIRDRVGQETQYF

size: -
D: -
V: TRBV4-2
J: TRBJ2-1
DNA: TGTGCCAGTAGCCAACGTGTGACAGCCGGCCGGGCCTACAATGAGCAGTTCTTC
CDR3: CASSQRVTAGRAYNEQFF

size: medium-sized
D: -
V: TRBV6-1
J: TRBJ2-1
DNA: TGTGCCAGCAAACCGACTCTCTCCTACAATGAGCAGTTCTTC
CDR3: CASKPTLSYNEQFF

size: -
D: -
V: TRBV6-5
J: TRBJ2-1
DNA: TGTGCCAACAGTCACTCGATGATCGGCGAGCAGTTCTTC
CDR3: CANSHSMIGEQFF

size: -
D: TRBD2
V: TRBV20-1
J: TRBJ2-1
DNA: TGCAGTGCTAGAGCTAGCGGTAGGGCTGGCGATCAGTTCTTC
CDR3: CSARASGRAGDQFF

size: -
D: TRBD2
V: TRBV11-2
J: TRBJ2-5
DNA: TGTGCCAGCAGCATCGCGGGAGGGCCGGAGACCCAATATTTC
CDR3: CASSIAGGPETQYF

size: -
D: -
V: TRBV11-3
J: TRBJ2-1
DNA: TGTGTCAGTAGCTTAGATTGGAACAATGAGCTGTTCTTC
CDR3: CVSSLDWNNELFF

size: -
D: TRBD2
V: TRBV29-1
J: TRBJ2-3
DNA: TGCAGCGTGAAACGGACTAGTGAGGCCACAGATACGCAGTATTTT
CDR3: CSVKRTSEATDTQYF

size: -
D: -
V: TRBV9
J: TRBJ2-7
DNA: TGTGCCAGCAGCGTAGCTGCAGGGTCCTACGAGCAGTACTTC
CDR3: CASSVAAGSYEQYF

size: once
D: TRBD2
V: TRBV20-1
J: TRBJ2-1
DNA: TGCAGTGCTAAGATCCCGGGACTAGCGGGAGTGGGCAATGGGCAGTTCTTC
CDR3: CSAKIPGLAGVGNGQFF

size: few
D: TRBD2
V: TRBV7-9
J: TRBJ2-2
DNA: TGTGCCAGCAGCCCTCCCGCGGGGGGTGGTTTCACCGGGGAGCTGTTTTTT
CDR3: CASSPPAGGGFTGELFF

size: -
D: -
V: TRBV28
J: TRBJ2-3
DNA: TGTGCCAGCAGTCCCCCTAGCGCACTCGCAGATACACAGTATTTT
CDR3: CASSPPSALADTQYF

size: -
D: -
V: TRBV29-1
J: TRBJ2-3
DNA: TGCAGCGTTGAAGGTTTTGTCGGTAGGGGGTTAAGCACAGATACGCGGTATTTT
CDR3: CSVEGFVGRGLSTDTRYF

size: many
D: TRBD1
V: TRBV4-1
J: TRBJ1-5
DNA: TGCGCCAGCAGCCAAAAGACAGGGGTTGGCAATCAGCCCCAGCATTTT
CDR3: CASSQKTGVGNQPQHF

size: -
D: -
V: TRBV20-1
J: TRBJ2-1
DNA: TGCAGTGTTAGCTTCGGGGGAGGATGCAATGAGCAGTTCTTC
CDR3: CSVSFGGGCNEQFF

size: -
D: -
V: TRBV7-8
J: TRBJ1-5
DNA: TGTCCCAGCAGCTCGGTGGCGGGGCAGAGGTCCCAGCATTTT
CDR3: CPSSSVAGQRSQHF

size: -
D: -
V: TRBV20-1
J: TRBJ2-6
DNA: TGCAGTGCTCCTTCGGCAGGGAGCTCCGGGGCCAACGTCCTGACTTTC
CDR3: CSAPSAGSSGANVLTF

size: few
D: TRBD1
V: TRBV28
J: TRBJ1-5
DNA: TGTGCCACCTACTCAGGGGGCGGCAATCAGCCCCAGCATTTT
CDR3: CATYSGGGNQPQHF

size: -
D: -
V: TRBV24-1
J: TRBJ2-1
DNA: TGTGCCATCAGTAAGGCTAGCAGCAGATCCTACAATGAACAGTTCTTC
CDR3: CAISKASSRSYNEQFF

size: many
D: TRBD1
V: TRBV5-4
J: TRBJ1-2
DNA: TGTGCCAGCAGCCCAGACAGGGGGCCCTATGGCTACACCTTC
CDR3: CASSPDRGPYGYTF

size: -
D: -
V: TRBV11-2
J: TRBJ2-3
DNA: TGTGCCAGCAGCAAGATTAGCAGGAGTGCAGATACACAGTATTTT
CDR3: CASSKISRSADTQYF

size: -
D: -
V: TRBV12-3/TRBV12-4
J: TRBJ1-1
DNA: TGTGCCAGCAGTTTCCAGGCGGACACTGTAGCTTTCTTT
CDR3: CASSFQADTVAFF

size: -
D: -
V: TRBV4-3
J: TRBJ2-7
DNA: TGCGCCAGCAGGCACCTGATCGGAGAGTCCTACGAGCAGTACTTC
CDR3: CASRHLIGESYEQYF

size: -
D: -
V: TRBV24-1
J: TRBJ1-5
DNA: TGTGTTACCAGTGACACAGGGTTTCAGCCCCAGCATTTT
CDR3: CVTSDTGFQPQHF